This T cell receptor beta chain appears in the sequencing data of a study of blood T cell repertoires in COVID-19. About the study: The samples span acute and convalescent COVID-19 from the United States, Italy and Spain.

The V gene's germline CDR1 is WNHNN and CDR2 SYGVQD (reference sequence). J gave up 14 bases and V 1 base, and 3 bases lay outside the gene matches. CDR3 length: 13 residues. TCRdb keeps only in-frame clones here, not all; method: immunoSEQ multiplex PCR. The data contain 100,000 to 150,000 clones, approximately 71% of them singletons. This rearrangement joins TRBV10-1 to TRBJ2-3; 13 positions agree with TRBD2. What was sequenced was peripheral blood. This TCR came from a woman aged 70-85 years with acute or convalescent COVID-19. The CDR3 here is CASSEWGTSGVYF. As DNA, the CDR3 is TGCGCCAGCAGTGAGTGGGGGACTAGCGGGGTGTATTTT.